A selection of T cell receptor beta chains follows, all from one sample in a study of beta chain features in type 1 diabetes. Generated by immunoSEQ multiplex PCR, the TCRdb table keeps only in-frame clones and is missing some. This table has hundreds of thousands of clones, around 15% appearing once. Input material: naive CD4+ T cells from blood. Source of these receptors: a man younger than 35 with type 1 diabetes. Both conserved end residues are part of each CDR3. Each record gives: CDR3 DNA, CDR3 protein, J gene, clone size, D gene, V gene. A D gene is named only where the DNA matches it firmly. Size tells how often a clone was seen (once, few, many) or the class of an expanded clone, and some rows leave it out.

TGTGCCAGCAGCCTACAGGGTCCCGGGCAGTACTTC | CASSLQGPGQYF | TRBJ2-7 | few | - | TRBV28
TGTGCCAGCTCACCACCGGGACTAGGAACAGATACGCAGTATTTT | CASSPPGLGTDTQYF | TRBJ2-3 | few | TRBD2 | TRBV18
TGTGCTAGTGGTTTGGACGGAGGATTAAACATTCAGTACTTC | CASGLDGGLNIQYF | TRBJ2-4 | - | - | TRBV12-5
TGTGCCAGCAGCTTGGGACAGTTCACCGGGGAGCTGTTTTTT | CASSLGQFTGELFF | TRBJ2-2 | few | TRBD1 | TRBV7-3
TGTGCCAGCAGGGGGACTAGCGGGTCCACAGATACGCAGTATTTT | CASRGTSGSTDTQYF | TRBJ2-3 | few | TRBD2 | TRBV28
TGTGCCAGCAGCTTACCGAGTAAGGGGGCAAGCTCTGGGGCCAACGTCCTGACTTTC | CASSLPSKGASSGANVLTF | TRBJ2-6 | few | TRBD1 | TRBV7-3
TGTGCCTGGAAGGACAGGTTTACCTATGGCTACACCTTC | CAWKDRFTYGYTF | TRBJ1-2 | few | TRBD1 | TRBV30
TGCGCCAGCCGTTCCGGGTTTTCAGTTGATCAGCCCCAGCATTTT | CASRSGFSVDQPQHF | TRBJ1-5 | - | - | TRBV5-1
TGTGCCAGCAGTGGCTCTGGAAACACCATATATTTT | CASSGSGNTIYF | TRBJ1-3 | - | - | TRBV5-6
TGTGCCAGCAGCTTCGGTTTCACTGAAGCTTTCTTT | CASSFGFTEAFF | TRBJ1-1 | few | - | TRBV5-4
TGTGCCTGGAGTCCGACCTCTAAACCGATCTACGAGCAGTACTTC | CAWSPTSKPIYEQYF | TRBJ2-7 | few | - | TRBV30
TGCGCCAGCAGCCAAGACAGTCGGGGAGGCCAAAACACCATATATTTT | CASSQDSRGGQNTIYF | TRBJ1-3 | few | - | TRBV4-1
TGTGCCAGTGGAAGGACAGGGGAGTCCTACGAGCAGTACTTC | CASGRTGESYEQYF | TRBJ2-7 | few | TRBD1 | TRBV19
TGTGCCAGCAGTGAATCCCCAGCGGGGGGTTTAGATACGCAGTATTTT | CASSESPAGGLDTQYF | TRBJ2-3 | few | TRBD2 | TRBV25-1
TGCAGCGTTGCCCCCGCAGGCTCCAACTATGGCTACACCTTC | CSVAPAGSNYGYTF | TRBJ1-2 | - | - | TRBV29-1
TGTGCCACCAGCGGTAGCGGAGGACAAGAGACCCAGTACTTC | CATSGSGGQETQYF | TRBJ2-5 | few | - | TRBV15
TGTGCCAGCAGTACAGGGGTGAATGAGCAGTTCTTC | CASSTGVNEQFF | TRBJ2-1 | few | TRBD1 | TRBV7-9
TGTGCCATCAGGGACAGCACAGATACGCAGTATTTT | CAIRDSTDTQYF | TRBJ2-3 | many | - | TRBV10-3
TGTGCCAGCAGCACCTACGAGTCTCAGAATTCACCCCTCCACTTT | CASSTYESQNSPLHF | TRBJ1-6 | - | - | TRBV5-6
TGTGCCAGCAGTTACGAGAGCGGAAGCACAGATACGCAGTATTTT | CASSYESGSTDTQYF | TRBJ2-3 | - | - | TRBV6-6
TGTGCCAGCAGCCTAAGCCATCAGGAGACCCAGTACTTC | CASSLSHQETQYF | TRBJ2-5 | few | - | TRBV7-3